The 4 T cell receptor beta chains below come from one sample, sequenced in a study of early T cells in non-severe SARS-CoV-2 infection (dated by TCRdb to the early 2020s). The library was made by 5' RACE. The run used a NextSeq 500. The raw public data were reprocessed by TCRdb itself: fastp quality trimming at Q25, MiXCR clonotype calling, in-frame beta chains only. Entries are consolidated by CDR3 protein sequence, retaining the most common genes and DNA. The sample table contains tens of thousands of distinct CDR3 sequences; only one count was recorded for 10% to 15% of them. Clones ranked in the top ten supply 1.5% to 2% of the sample. What was sequenced was whole blood. The origin of the receptors is an adult who was a healthcare worker with PCR-confirmed SARS-CoV-2 infection or an uninfected control (not recorded which).

V gene TRBV7-9 combines with J gene TRBJ2-1; weak D call: TRBD2 (5 bases). Trimming took off 6 bases at V and 6 bases at J, with 9 bases between the two ends. Germline-derived CDR1 and CDR2 are SEHNR and FQNEAQ (reference sequence). The CDR3 is 12 residues long. In DNA, the CDR3 is TGTGCCAGCAGAGACGGACTCAATGAGCAGTTCTTC. The encoded protein is CASRDGLNEQFF. Together with reference TRBV7-9 and TRBJ2-1, the CDR3 gives the full variable domain: DTGVSQNPRHKITKRGQNVTFRCDPISEHNRLYWYRQTLGQGPEFLTYFQNEAQLEKSRLLSDRFSAERPKGSFSTLEIQRTEQGDSAMYLCASRDGLNEQFFGPGTRLTVL.

The V and J genes are TRBV20-1 and TRBJ1-1; D is uncertain. CDR3 length equals 15 residues. CDR1 is DFQATT and CDR2 is SNEGSKA in the germline V gene (reference sequence). Trimming cost V 0 bases and J 0 bases, with 11 bases left between them. CDR3 sequence (DNA): TGCAGTGCTAGAGATATTGGGAGGATGAACACTGAAGCTTTCTTT. Protein: CSARDIGRMNTEAFF.

This clonotype was seen only a few times. The gene calls are TRBV5-1 and TRBJ2-1, with a possible D match to TRBD1 (6 bases). The CDR3 totals 14 residues. Trimming took off 0 bases at V and 5 bases at J, with 9 bases between the two ends. Germline V gene sequence: CDR1 SGHRS, CDR2 YFSETQ. CDR3 nucleotides: TGCGCCAGCAGCTTGGGACACAGGGACAATGAGCAGTTCTTC. This encodes CASSLGHRDNEQFF.

This clonotype was seen ten or more times. This sequence joins TRBV7-2 and TRBJ1-4; D possibly corresponds to TRBD1 (6 bases). The CDR3 covers 14 residues. Deletions cut 9 bases from V and 7 bases from J, with 18 bases between. From germline, CDR1 is SGHTA and CDR2 FQGNSA. CDR3 sequence (DNA): TGTGCCAGTTCCCCGACAGGCGTCGGTGAAAAACTGTTTTTT. Its translation: CASSPTGVGEKLFF. Variable domain in full (rest from reference TRBV7-2 and TRBJ1-4): GAGVSQSPSNKVTEKGKDVELRCDPISGHTALYWYRQSLGQGLEFLIYFQGNSAPDKSGLPSDRFSAERTGGSVSTLTIQRTQQEDSAVYLCASSPTGVGEKLFFGSGTQLSVL.